The sequence of this T cell receptor beta chain was determined in a study of T cells in localized non-small cell lung cancer. Concerning this clone itself: Its antigen is unidentified. This may arise from a read error, as a much more abundant clone is one base away. Other DNA sequences in this specimen translate into the identical CDR3.

This CDR3 has 13 residues. Looked up from germline, CDR1 is SGHNT and CDR2 is YYREEE (reference sequence). V lost 0 bases to trimming and J lost 3 bases, with 5 bases between them. General study findings and limits: Sequencing was limited to one tumor region, leaving the possibility of heterogeneity open. Paired adjacent lung recovered a median approximately 57 of the top 100 tumor clones. In the blood, greater T cell density corresponded to longer overall survival. Of the tissues analyzed, uninvolved adjacent lung showed maximal T cell clonality, greater than tumor.

Measured with immunoSEQ multiplex PCR; TCRdb has only the in-frame clones, and not every one. This sample yields about 78,000 clones, of which roughly four fifths are seen a single time; approximately 3% belongs to the top ten. This sequence was found in a man between 40 and 69 years old with stage I lung adenocarcinoma. The sample here was peripheral blood, taken before any cancer treatment. The chain couples TRBV5-4 to TRBJ2-3; no clear D. The DNA of the CDR3 is TGTGCCAGCAGCTTGGGGGGTACAGATACGCAGTATTTT. Amino acids: CASSLGGTDTQYF.